The 27 T cell receptor beta chains below come from one sample, sequenced in a study of blood T cell repertoires in COVID-19 (dated by TCRdb to the early 2020s). The library was prepared using the immunoSEQ multiplex PCR assay. Entries here come from immuneACCESS through TCRdb and include only in-frame sequences with V and J called. Some clones fail to appear in such tables; in the studies checked, an unresolved V gene covers under half of the shortfall, and the cause of the remainder is unknown. For this sample there are 250,000 to 350,000 clones; approximately 88% appear just once. Jointly, the top ten make up around 6% of the sample. Sequences were obtained from peripheral blood. Source of these receptors: a man younger than 35 who had recovered from COVID-19.

This chain joins TRBV6-2 or TRBV6-3 and TRBJ2-1, with no clear D. Trimming stripped 5 bases from V and 3 bases from J, with 11 bases between. The CDR3 loop spans 14 amino acids. Per the germline V gene, CDR1 is MNHEY and CDR2 is SVGEGT. As DNA, the CDR3 is TGTGCCAGCAGTAGTGACTGGCTCTACAATGAGCAGTTCTTC. The encoded protein is CASSSDWLYNEQFF.

The CDR3: CASSLRWGLTEAFF. DNA of the CDR3: TGTGCCAGCAGTTTAAGGTGGGGGCTGACTGAAGCTTTCTTT. This chain uses TRBV27 with TRBJ1-1; tentatively, D is TRBD1 (6 bases). This CDR3 is built from 14 residues. CDR1 and CDR2 (germline): MNHEY, SMNVEV (reference sequence). Trimming cost V 2 bases and J 5 bases, with 12 bases left between them.

The rearrangement joins TRBV6-1 to TRBJ1-2; D call uncertain. This CDR3 contains 14 residues. V was clipped by 5 bases and J by 1 base, with 11 bases between them. CDR1 and CDR2 (germline): MNHNS, SASEGT. CDR3 sequence reads: CASSPPESNYGYTF. The CDR3 DNA reads TGTGCCAGCAGTCCCCCTGAGAGTAACTATGGCTACACCTTC.

This chain joins TRBV6-2 or TRBV6-3 and TRBJ1-2; D possibly corresponds to TRBD1 (6 bases). This CDR3 is 15 amino acids long. Germline CDR1 MNHEY, CDR2 SVGEGT. The V end was cut by 0 bases, the J end by 8 bases, with 16 bases between. The CDR3 coding sequence is TGTGCCAGCAGTTACTCGGAGGGGGGGTCGCGAGGCTACACCTTC. Its protein is CASSYSEGGSRGYTF.

The V call is TRBV11-1, the J call TRBJ2-3, with a possible D match to TRBD2 (6 bases). Looked up from germline, CDR1 is SGHAT and CDR2 is FQDESV (reference sequence). The V end lost 1 base, the J end lost 5 bases, and 10 bases lay between the germline ends. This CDR3 region has 14 residues. The CDR3 loop reads CASSLGRGKDTQYF. CDR3 DNA sequence: TGTGCCAGCAGCTTAGGGCGGGGCAAAGATACGCAGTATTTT.

V gene TRBV7-9 combines with J gene TRBJ1-5; TRBD1 aligns across 9 bases. The CDR3 covers 14 residues. The V segment lost 5 bases and the J segment 4 bases; nucleotides outside the gene matches: 3. Germline assignment: CDR1 SEHNR and CDR2 FQNEAQ (reference sequence). CDR3: CASSRGTGNQPQHF. CDR3 bases: TGTGCCAGCAGCCGTGGGACAGGGAATCAGCCCCAGCATTTT.

The rearrangement links TRBV27 to TRBJ1-1; D is unresolved. CDR3 length equals 15 residues. The germline V gene encodes CDR1 MNHEY and CDR2 SMNVEV (reference sequence). Trimming removed 6 bases from V and 3 bases from J, with 17 bases in between. The chain's CDR3 is CASSMHLLEDTEAFF. The CDR3 nucleotides read TGTGCCAGCAGCATGCACCTCTTGGAGGACACTGAAGCTTTCTTT.

The chain links TRBV18 to TRBJ2-7; 7 bases match TRBD1. The CDR3 consists of 16 residues. With 2 bases clipped from V and 5 bases from J, the junction kept 12 bases outside the gene matches. Germline CDR1 reads KGHSH; CDR2 reads LQKENI. This CDR3 is CASSPDSRTGFHEQYF. CDR3 DNA: TGTGCCAGCTCACCAGACTCTAGGACAGGCTTCCACGAGCAGTACTTC.

The chain uses TRBV6-1 and TRBJ2-2; D may be TRBD2 (5 bases). Germline CDR1 reads MNHNS; CDR2 reads SASEGT. The CDR3 is 15 amino acids. The V end was cut by 2 bases, the J end by 7 bases, with 14 bases between. The CDR3 loop reads CASSERYGVSGELFF. The CDR3 coding sequence is TGTGCCAGCAGTGAACGGTACGGGGTCAGCGGGGAGCTGTTTTTT.

This sequence joins TRBV27 and TRBJ2-7; a possible D gene is TRBD2 (6 bases). Trimming shortened V by 3 bases and J by 3 bases, and 18 bases separated the two germline ends. The CDR3 is 16 amino acids. Germline assignment: CDR1 MNHEY and CDR2 SMNVEV (reference sequence). This CDR3 reads CASSFLAAGGHYEQYF. CDR3 in DNA: TGTGCCAGCAGTTTTTTGGCGGCCGGGGGTCACTACGAGCAGTACTTC.

The chain is built from TRBV24-1 and TRBJ2-2; 7 bases agree with TRBD1. In germline, CDR1 is KGHDR, CDR2 SFDVKD. V was clipped by 12 bases and J by 2 bases; unmatched bases: 5. The CDR3 has 13 residues. The CDR3 loop reads CAARTGNTGELFF. CDR3 sequence (DNA): TGTGCCGCAAGGACAGGAAACACCGGGGAGCTGTTTTTT.

In its sample, this clone was seen a few times. This sequence joins TRBV6-6 and TRBJ2-7, with D possibly TRBD1 on 6 matching bases. The CDR3 consists of 13 residues. Trimming pared 5 bases from V and 11 bases from J, leaving 19 bases between. Germline V lookup: CDR1 MNHNY, CDR2 SVGAGI (reference sequence). This CDR3 reads CASSLRQDPIEYF. As DNA, the CDR3 is TGTGCCAGCAGTCTACGACAGGATCCCATAGAGTACTTC.

The chain has TRBV30 and TRBJ2-1; perhaps TRBD2 as D (6 bases). V was clipped by 1 base and J by 8 bases, with 9 bases between them. CDR3 length equals 12 residues. Germline V lookup: CDR1 GTSNPN, CDR2 SVGIG (reference sequence). The CDR3 loop is CAWSGSGDEQFF. CDR3 DNA sequence: TGTGCCTGGAGTGGCTCGGGGGATGAGCAGTTCTTC. Drawing the rest from reference TRBV30 and TRBJ2-1, the complete variable domain is SQTIHQWPATLVQPVGSPLSLECTVEGTSNPNLYWYRQAAGRGLQLLFYSVGIGQISSEVPQNLSASRPQDRQFILSSKKLLLSDSGFYLCAWSGSGDEQFFGPGTRLTVL.

This rearrangement joins TRBV7-9 to TRBJ2-7; the D is unclear. The CDR3 sequence is 12 residues long. V lost 3 bases, J lost 4 bases, and 7 bases lay in between. Germline-derived CDR1 and CDR2 are SEHNR and FQNEAQ (reference sequence). The CDR3 DNA sequence: TGTGCCAGCAGCTTTTCGGGTTACGAGCAGTACTTC. It codes for CASSFSGYEQYF.

The chain has TRBV19 and TRBJ1-1; 7 bases agree with TRBD1. Germline trimming cut 2 bases from V and 1 base from J; bases unmatched to any gene: 1. The CDR3 spans 14 residues. From germline, CDR1 is LNHDA and CDR2 SQIVND (reference sequence). The CDR3: CASSISGGNTEAFF. The CDR3 nucleotides are TGTGCCAGTAGTATATCAGGGGGGAACACTGAAGCTTTCTTT.

The rearrangement links TRBV2 to TRBJ1-1, with D perhaps matching TRBD1 (6 bases). The CDR3 extends over 13 amino acids. Germline assignment: CDR1 SNHLY and CDR2 FYNNEI. The V end was cut by 7 bases, the J end by 4 bases, with 13 bases between. CDR3 coding DNA: TGTGCCAGCACCGAGGGGGGGGTCACTGAAGCTTTCTTT. Encoded protein: CASTEGGVTEAFF.

The chain carries TRBV5-1 and TRBJ2-1, with 9 bases fitting TRBD2. The CDR3 extends over 15 amino acids. CDR1 is SGHRS and CDR2 is YFSETQ in the germline V gene. J gave up 3 bases and V 6 bases, and 7 bases lay outside the gene matches. CDR3 in amino acids: CASTVRTSDYNEQFF. DNA for the CDR3: TGCGCCAGCACGGTGAGGACTAGCGACTACAATGAGCAGTTCTTC.

J is TRBJ2-7 and V is TRBV5-4; TRBD1 matches 8 bases. The CDR3 sequence is 15 residues long. From germline, CDR1 is SGHNT and CDR2 YYREEE (reference sequence). The junction had 12 bases not matched to a gene; V was cut back by 4 bases and J by 6 bases. The CDR3 sequence is CASSPLPGQAAEQYF. CDR3 sequence (DNA): TGTGCCAGCAGCCCACTACCGGGACAGGCGGCCGAGCAGTACTTC.

The chain has TRBV6-5 and TRBJ1-6, with D perhaps TRBD1 (6 bases). V was pared by 2 bases and J by 13 bases, with 12 bases between. The V gene's germline CDR1 is MNHEY and CDR2 SVGAGI. The CDR3 has 13 amino acids. DNA of the CDR3: TGTGCCAGCAGTTACGATAGGCAGGGGCCCCTCCACTTT. It codes for CASSYDRQGPLHF.

This clone showed up just a few times. This sequence joins TRBV7-9 and TRBJ2-1; 10 nucleotides align to TRBD2. The V gene end was trimmed by 5 bases and the J gene end by 8 bases; junction bases not matched to a gene: 6. Germline values: CDR1 SEHNR, CDR2 FQNEAQ (reference sequence). The CDR3 is 14 residues long. CDR3 sequence (DNA): TGTGCCAGCAGCAATCTAGCGGGAGCCGATGAGCAGTTCTTC. Translating it yields CASSNLAGADEQFF.

The genes are TRBV9 and TRBJ2-7; 8 bases fit TRBD1. Germline CDR1 SGDLS, CDR2 YYNGEE. Trimming took 4 bases from V and 0 from J; bases not matched to a gene: 24. This CDR3 is 21 amino acids long. The CDR3 nucleotides are TGTGCCAGCAGCTCCGGCAGAGGACAGGGAGATATGAGGGGACCCTCCTACGAGCAGTACTTC. Residues: CASSSGRGQGDMRGPSYEQYF.

This chain links TRBV7-9 with TRBJ2-5; tentative D call: TRBD1 (6 bases). The V end lost 0 bases, the J end lost 5 bases, and 16 bases lay between the germline ends. The germline CDR1 and CDR2 sequences are SEHNR and FQNEAQ (reference sequence). The CDR3 covers 16 residues. Written as DNA, the CDR3 is TGTGCCAGCAGCTTAGCCTTATCAGGGGTGGCCGAGACCCAGTACTTC. Protein product: CASSLALSGVAETQYF.

This chain connects TRBV10-3 to TRBJ2-1; D is possibly TRBD2 (5 bases). CDR1 and CDR2 (germline): ENHRY, SYGVKD. V was cut by 7 bases and J by 0 bases, with 7 bases left in between. The CDR3 sequence is 13 residues long. In DNA form, the CDR3 reads TGTGCCATCATGGGGAGCTCCTACAATGAGCAGTTCTTC. Encoded protein: CAIMGSSYNEQFF.

Here the CDR3 reads CASSLGGSGNQPQHF. As DNA, the CDR3 is TGTGCCAGCAGTTTAGGAGGCTCGGGCAATCAGCCCCAGCATTTT. This chain connects TRBV27 to TRBJ1-5; D unclear. Germline V gene lookup returns CDR1 MNHEY and CDR2 SMNVEV (reference sequence). V was pared by 2 bases and J by 2 bases, with 10 bases between. The CDR3 totals 15 residues.

CDR3 bases: TGTGCCAGCAGCTTTGGAGGGCAGATGAACACTGAAGCTTTCTTT. Protein: CASSFGGQMNTEAFF. This sequence joins TRBV12-1 and TRBJ1-1. TRBV12-1 is labeled a pseudogene. This CDR3 is built from 15 residues.

This clone has a handful of counts. The chain carries TRBV5-1 and TRBJ2-7; D is possibly TRBD1 (6 bases). The CDR3 totals 15 residues. V gave up 0 bases and J gave up 2 bases, with 12 bases separating them. Germline V gene lookup returns CDR1 SGHRS and CDR2 YFSETQ. The CDR3 sequence is CASSLALQGAYEQYF. The DNA of the CDR3 is TGCGCCAGCAGCTTGGCCCTACAGGGAGCCTACGAGCAGTACTTC.

This clone was picked up one time. This chain links TRBV13 with TRBJ2-6, with 11 positions matching TRBD2. The CDR3 covers 20 residues. The V gene end was trimmed by 1 base and the J gene end by 1 base; junction bases not matched to a gene: 9. Looked up from germline, CDR1 is PRHDT and CDR2 is FYEKMQ (reference sequence). The CDR3: CASSLALAGGLYSGANVLTF. DNA for the CDR3: TGTGCCAGCAGCTTAGCCCTAGCGGGGGGACTCTATTCTGGGGCCAACGTCCTGACTTTC.